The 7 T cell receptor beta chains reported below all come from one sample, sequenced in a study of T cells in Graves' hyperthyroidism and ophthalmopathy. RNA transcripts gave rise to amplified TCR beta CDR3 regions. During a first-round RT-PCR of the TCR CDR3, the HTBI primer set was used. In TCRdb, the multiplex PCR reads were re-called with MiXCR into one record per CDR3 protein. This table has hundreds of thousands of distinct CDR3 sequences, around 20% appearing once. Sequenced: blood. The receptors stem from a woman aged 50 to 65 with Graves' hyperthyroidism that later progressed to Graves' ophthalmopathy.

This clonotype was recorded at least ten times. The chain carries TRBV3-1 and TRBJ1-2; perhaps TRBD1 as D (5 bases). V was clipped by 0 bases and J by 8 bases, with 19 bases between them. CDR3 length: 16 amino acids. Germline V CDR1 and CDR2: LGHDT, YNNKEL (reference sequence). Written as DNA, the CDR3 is TGTGCCAGCAGCCAAGATAGCGTTCAGGGTTTGAAGGGCTACACCTTC. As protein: CASSQDSVQGLKGYTF.

CDR3 in DNA: TGTGCCAGCAGTTTTCCGGGACAGGGGGCGAATCCGTACCAAGAGACCCAGTACTTC. Residues: CASSFPGQGANPYQETQYF. The chain uses TRBV27 and TRBJ2-5; TRBD1 matches 12 bases. Germline V gene data show CDR1 as MNHEY and CDR2 as SMNVEV (reference sequence). This CDR3 spans 19 amino acids. Trimming at V came to 3 bases and at J to 0 bases, leaving 11 bases not matched to a gene.

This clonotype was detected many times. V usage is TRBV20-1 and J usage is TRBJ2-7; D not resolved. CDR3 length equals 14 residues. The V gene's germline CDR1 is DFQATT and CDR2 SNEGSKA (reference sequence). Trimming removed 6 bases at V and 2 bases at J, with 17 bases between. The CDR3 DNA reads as TGCAGTGCCCCTTCCGACACGTCTACCTACGAGCAGTACTTC. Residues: CSAPSDTSTYEQYF.

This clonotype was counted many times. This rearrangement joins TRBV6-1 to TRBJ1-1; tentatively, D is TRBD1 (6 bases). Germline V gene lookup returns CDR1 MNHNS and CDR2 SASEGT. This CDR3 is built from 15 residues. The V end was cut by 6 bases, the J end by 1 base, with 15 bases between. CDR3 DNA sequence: TGTGCCAGCAGATCAGGGGAAGGGAAGAACACTGAAGCTTTCTTT. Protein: CASRSGEGKNTEAFF.

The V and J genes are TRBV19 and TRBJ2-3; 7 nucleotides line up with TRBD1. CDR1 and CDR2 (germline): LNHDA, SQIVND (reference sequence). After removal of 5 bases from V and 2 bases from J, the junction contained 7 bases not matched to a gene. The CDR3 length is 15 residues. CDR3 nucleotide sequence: TGTGCCAGTAGTCCTACAGGGGCCACCACAGATACGCAGTATTTT. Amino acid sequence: CASSPTGATTDTQYF.

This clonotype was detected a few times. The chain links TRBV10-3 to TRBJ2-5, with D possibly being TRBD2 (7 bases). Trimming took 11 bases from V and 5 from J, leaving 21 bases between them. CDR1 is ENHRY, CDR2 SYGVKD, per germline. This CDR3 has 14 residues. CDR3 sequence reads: CASTSPGGGETQYF. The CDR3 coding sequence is TGTGCCTCCACCTCTCCGGGGGGCGGGGAGACCCAGTACTTC.

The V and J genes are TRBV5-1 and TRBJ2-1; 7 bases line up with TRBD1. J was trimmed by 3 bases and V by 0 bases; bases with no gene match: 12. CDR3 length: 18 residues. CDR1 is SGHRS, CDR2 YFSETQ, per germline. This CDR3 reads CASSLGAGGRSNYNEQFF. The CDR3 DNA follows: TGCGCCAGCAGCTTGGGAGCAGGGGGACGATCTAACTACAATGAGCAGTTCTTC.